The 31 T cell receptor beta chains listed next were all sequenced from one sample in a study of T cell responses to AZD1222 COVID-19 vaccine. The repertoire was sequenced with immunoSEQ multiplex PCR; TCRdb's copy has only in-frame clones and lacks some. The sample gives about 150,000 clones, more than 85% of which show up once; approximately 1.6% is in the top ten. This specimen consisted of peripheral blood, obtained 28 days after the second AZD1222 dose. The receptors shown here come from an adult who received the AZD1222 COVID-19 vaccine.

J is TRBJ2-7 and V is TRBV11-2; D tentatively reads TRBD1 or TRBD2 (6 bases each). The germline V and J ends were trimmed by 1 base and 5 bases, with 18 bases remaining between them. The CDR3 extends over 16 amino acids. Germline CDR1 reads SGHAT; CDR2 reads FQNNGV. The DNA of the CDR3 is TGTGCCAGCAGCTTAGTCATGGGGGGCGGGTTTGACGAGCAGTACTTC. The encoded protein is CASSLVMGGGFDEQYF.

This clone appeared once. The genes are TRBV30 and TRBJ1-6; D not resolved. This CDR3 is built from 14 residues. Germline CDR1 reads GTSNPN; CDR2 reads SVGIG (reference sequence). Trimming took off 0 bases at V and 11 bases at J, with 14 bases between the two ends. The CDR3 is CAWSVPGGQTPLHF. CDR3 nucleotide sequence: TGTGCCTGGAGTGTACCTGGAGGGCAAACACCCCTCCACTTT. Variable domain in full (rest from reference TRBV30 and TRBJ1-6): SQTIHQWPATLVQPVGSPLSLECTVEGTSNPNLYWYRQAAGRGLQLLFYSVGIGQISSEVPQNLSASRPQDRQFILSSKKLLLSDSGFYLCAWSVPGGQTPLHFGNGTRLTVT.

The chain links TRBV18 to TRBJ1-2; unclear D gene. Germline-derived CDR1 and CDR2 are KGHSH and LQKENI. V lost 4 bases and J lost 5, with 14 bases in between. The CDR3 is made up of 14 amino acids. The CDR3 region has the DNA TGTGCCAGCTCACGAGGTGAGGGAGAGTATGGCTACACCTTC. This sequence encodes CASSRGEGEYGYTF.

J is TRBJ1-2 and V is TRBV11-3, with 7 bases that match TRBD1. The CDR3 extends over 16 amino acids. Unmatched junction bases numbered 14, after V lost 3 bases and J lost 7 bases. Germline loops: CDR1 SGHNT, CDR2 YENEEA. The CDR3 loop reads CASSLDDREGISGYTF. DNA of the CDR3: TGTGCCAGCAGCTTGGATGACAGGGAAGGTATAAGTGGCTACACCTTC.

CDR3 sequence: CASSDINTGELFF. The CDR3, as DNA: TGTGCCAGCTCTGATATTAACACCGGGGAGCTGTTTTTT. The V and J genes are TRBV9 and TRBJ2-2, with unresolved D. V lost 7 bases, J lost 2 bases, and 9 bases lay in between. Germline V CDR1 and CDR2: SGDLS, YYNGEE. CDR3 length equals 13 residues.

The rearrangement links TRBV19 to TRBJ1-4; possible D gene TRBD1, 5 bases. Germline V gives CDR1 LNHDA, CDR2 SQIVND (reference sequence). The CDR3 loop spans 16 amino acids. Trimming removed 5 bases at V and 6 bases at J, with 19 bases between. The CDR3 here is CASSAYPAGGDEKLFF. The CDR3 DNA reads as TGTGCCAGTAGTGCCTATCCCGCCGGGGGGGATGAAAAACTGTTTTTT.

The V and J genes are TRBV4-2 and TRBJ1-4, with 9 bases fitting TRBD1. Germline loops: CDR1 LGHNA, CDR2 YNFKEQ. The CDR3 length is 17 residues. J was trimmed by 0 bases and V by 4 bases; bases with no gene match: 6. As DNA, the CDR3 is TGTGCCAGCAGCCCCTCAGGACAGGGGTCAACTAATGAAAAACTGTTTTTT. Its protein is CASSPSGQGSTNEKLFF.

V usage is TRBV18 and J usage is TRBJ2-5, with TRBD2 identical over 8 bases. Germline assignment: CDR1 KGHSH and CDR2 LQKENI. This CDR3 spans 15 amino acids. V lost 1 base to trimming and J lost 2 bases; unmatched junction nucleotides: 3. The CDR3 is CASSPLAGQQETQYF. CDR3 nucleotides: TGTGCCAGCTCACCACTAGCGGGGCAACAAGAGACCCAGTACTTC.

The rearrangement uses TRBV3-1 (or the pseudogene TRBV3-2) and TRBJ1-2; D not certain. The V end was cut by 4 bases, the J end by 2 bases, with 14 bases between. Germline-derived CDR1 and CDR2 are LGHDT and YNNKEL (reference sequence). This CDR3 is 15 amino acids long. The CDR3 DNA is TGTGCCAGCAGCCGCCTGGGTGGAGTCAACTATGGCTACACCTTC. Amino acid sequence: CASSRLGGVNYGYTF.

The chain has TRBV3-1 (or the pseudogene TRBV3-2) and TRBJ2-7; 10 bases line up with TRBD2. The germline V gene encodes CDR1 LGHDT and CDR2 YNNKEL (reference sequence). This CDR3 has 17 residues. The ends lost 1 base at V and 4 bases at J; junction bases unmatched: 10. CDR3 bases: TGTGCCAGCAGCCAAGGCCTAGCGGGGGCTTTGATGTACGAGCAGTACTTC. This translates into CASSQGLAGALMYEQYF.

A few counts support this clone. J is TRBJ1-2 and V is TRBV3-1 (or the pseudogene TRBV3-2), with TRBD1 matching over 7 bases. V was pared by 3 bases and J by 4 bases, with 5 bases of the junction left unmatched. The CDR3 length is 14 residues. The germline V gene encodes CDR1 LGHDT and CDR2 YNNKEL (reference sequence). In nucleotides, the CDR3 is TGTGCCAGCAGCCAGGGGGGACAGATCTATGGCTACACCTTC. Translation: CASSQGGQIYGYTF.

A single count supports this clone. The rearrangement uses TRBV7-9 and TRBJ1-1, with no clear D. The CDR3 spans 15 residues. Trimming left V 0 bases short and J 0 bases short, with 8 bases between. The germline gives CDR1 SEHNR, CDR2 FQNEAQ (reference sequence). The CDR3 reads CASSLALGMNTEAFF. In DNA, the CDR3 is TGTGCCAGCAGCTTAGCGCTAGGAATGAACACTGAAGCTTTCTTT.

The chain links TRBV29-1 to TRBJ2-2; D is uncertain. Deletions cut 5 bases from V and 5 bases from J, with 6 bases between. Germline V gene data show CDR1 as SQVTM and CDR2 as ANQGSEA. The CDR3 runs 11 residues. Written as DNA, the CDR3 is TGCAGCGTTAAGGGAACCGGGGAGCTGTTTTTT. Its protein is CSVKGTGELFF.

The gene calls are TRBV6-5 and TRBJ2-1, with TRBD2 matching over 7 bases. The germline V gene encodes CDR1 MNHEY and CDR2 SVGAGI. This CDR3 is 12 amino acids long. After removal of 8 bases from V and 7 bases from J, the junction contained 5 bases not matched to a gene. CDR3 loop: CASRAGANEQFF. In DNA form, the CDR3 reads TGTGCCAGCCGGGCGGGAGCGAATGAGCAGTTCTTC.

The V gene is TRBV6-4, the J gene TRBJ1-3; D unclear. Germline loops: CDR1 MRHNA, CDR2 SNTAGT. V was cut by 3 bases and J by 4 bases, with 7 bases left in between. The length of the CDR3 is 13 residues. The chain's CDR3 is CASSEQRGNTIYF. The CDR3 DNA is TGTGCCAGCAGTGAGCAGAGGGGAAACACCATATATTTT.

V is TRBV30 and J is TRBJ1-6; possible D gene TRBD1, 6 bases. CDR1 is GTSNPN and CDR2 is SVGIG in the germline V gene (reference sequence). The length of the CDR3 is 13 residues. The ends were cut back, 1 base at V and 7 bases at J, with 8 bases in the middle. CDR3 sequence reads: CAWSGGQNSPLHF. Written as DNA, the CDR3 is TGTGCCTGGAGTGGTGGACAGAATTCACCCCTCCACTTT. The whole variable domain, remainder taken from reference TRBV30 and TRBJ1-6, is SQTIHQWPATLVQPVGSPLSLECTVEGTSNPNLYWYRQAAGRGLQLLFYSVGIGQISSEVPQNLSASRPQDRQFILSSKKLLLSDSGFYLCAWSGGQNSPLHFGNGTRLTVT.

The chain has TRBV7-8 and TRBJ2-7; D is unclear. V gave up 0 bases and J gave up 2 bases, with 17 bases separating them. Germline lookup yields CDR1 SGHVS and CDR2 FQNEAQ. The CDR3 covers 17 residues. CDR3 sequence (DNA): TGTGCCAGCAGCTTAGCTTCCCGGGCCTCTATCACCTACGAGCAGTACTTC. Translating gives CASSLASRASITYEQYF. Full variable domain (outside the CDR3, taken from reference TRBV7-8 and TRBJ2-7): GAGVSQSPRYKVAKRGQDVALRCDPISGHVSLFWYQQALGQGPEFLTYFQNEAQLDKSGLPSDRFFAERPEGSVSTLKIQRTQQEDSAVYLCASSLASRASITYEQYFGPGTRLTVT.

The CDR3 DNA reads TGTGCCAGCAGCCGGACAGGGGGTAGCAATCAGCCCCAGCATTTT. This sequence encodes CASSRTGGSNQPQHF. This sequence joins TRBV6-5 and TRBJ1-5; 10 bases align to TRBD1. Germline V gene data show CDR1 as MNHEY and CDR2 as SVGAGI. The CDR3 runs to 15 residues. J gave up 0 bases and V 6 bases, and 2 bases lay outside the gene matches.

The genes are TRBV3-1 (or the pseudogene TRBV3-2) and TRBJ2-7, with TRBD2 identical over 9 bases. After removal of 5 bases from V and 2 bases from J, the junction contained 4 bases not matched to a gene. From germline, CDR1 is LGHDT and CDR2 YNNKEL (reference sequence). This CDR3 contains 14 residues. The CDR3 nucleotides read TGTGCCAGCAGCTCTAGCGGGACTGCCTACGAGCAGTACTTC. Its translation is CASSSSGTAYEQYF.

This clone has only one observation. This rearrangement joins TRBV14 to TRBJ2-3; 10 bases are shared with TRBD1. The junction had 4 bases not matched to a gene; V was cut back by 4 bases and J by 6 bases. CDR1 is SGHDN and CDR2 is FVKESK in the germline V gene. The CDR3 sequence is 14 residues long. The CDR3 loop reads CASSRDRGGDTQYF. The CDR3 DNA reads as TGTGCCAGCAGCCGGGACAGGGGAGGGGATACGCAGTATTTT.

This chain joins TRBV18 and TRBJ1-4; TRBD1 might be the D (5 bases). The CDR3 totals 15 residues. The V gene's germline CDR1 is KGHSH and CDR2 LQKENI. V was trimmed by 7 bases and J by 0 bases, leaving 12 bases between them. Written as DNA, the CDR3 is TGTGCCAGCTGGGTCGGGGGTACAACTAATGAAAAACTGTTTTTT. Translating it yields CASWVGGTTNEKLFF.

V gene TRBV20-1 combines with J gene TRBJ1-5; D is uncertain. Germline V gene sequence: CDR1 DFQATT, CDR2 SNEGSKA (reference sequence). The CDR3 contains 19 residues. With 3 bases removed from V and 5 bases from J, the gap between germline ends came to 29 bases. The DNA of the CDR3 is TGCAGTGCTAGTCTATTACCTTGGGGTGACATTCGAACTCATCAGCCCCAGCATTTT. Translating it yields CSASLLPWGDIRTHQPQHF.

V usage is TRBV10-2 and J usage is TRBJ2-1; TRBD2 agrees at 8 bases. Losses at the gene ends were 8 bases for V and 10 bases for J; bases not matched to a gene: 1. Germline loops: CDR1 WSHSY, CDR2 SAAADI. The CDR3 is made up of 10 amino acids. CDR3 amino acids: CASGGGEQFF. The CDR3 bases are TGCGCCAGCGGCGGGGGGGAGCAGTTCTTC.

This clone was recorded only once. The chain carries TRBV20-1 and TRBJ2-1; D possibly corresponds to TRBD1 (5 bases). The CDR3 is 12 amino acids. From germline, CDR1 is DFQATT and CDR2 SNEGSKA (reference sequence). The V gene lost 3 bases and the J gene lost 7 bases, with 10 bases spanning the gap. This chain's CDR3 is CSASLTANEQFF. The CDR3 coding sequence is TGCAGTGCTAGTCTGACAGCAAATGAGCAGTTCTTC.

The CDR3 DNA reads as TGTGCCAGCAGTAACCGACAGGGGGGCCAGCCCCAGCATTTT. It translates to CASSNRQGGQPQHF. The V call is TRBV6-5, the J call TRBJ1-5; 9 nucleotides agree with TRBD1. The trim removed 5 bases at V and 7 bases at J, leaving 6 bases unmatched. The CDR3 is made up of 14 amino acids. Germline V lookup: CDR1 MNHEY, CDR2 SVGAGI.

This clone was counted a few times. The chain links TRBV4-2 to TRBJ1-3; the D gene is possibly TRBD1 (6 bases). The V and J ends lost 1 base and 0 bases respectively, with 10 bases between them. The CDR3 loop spans 16 amino acids. Per the germline V gene, CDR1 is LGHNA and CDR2 is YNFKEQ. The DNA of the CDR3 is TGTGCCAGCAGCCAAGCTACAGGGCACTCTGGAAACACCATATATTTT. This codes for CASSQATGHSGNTIYF.

CDR3 nucleotide sequence: TGTGCCAGCAGTCAATCTCACAGGGATGGCTACACCTTC. Its translation is CASSQSHRDGYTF. V usage is TRBV11-2 and J usage is TRBJ1-2; the D gene is possibly TRBD1 (6 bases). Trimming cost V 6 bases and J 6 bases, with 14 bases left between them. Germline assignment: CDR1 SGHAT and CDR2 FQNNGV. This CDR3 is built from 13 residues. Together with reference TRBV11-2 and TRBJ1-2, the CDR3 gives the full variable domain: EAGVAQSPRYKIIEKRQSVAFWCNPISGHATLYWYQQILGQGPKLLIQFQNNGVVDDSQLPKDRFSAERLKGVDSTLKIQPAKLEDSAVYLCASSQSHRDGYTFGSGTRLTVV.

Remarks on this clone: This specimen includes other DNA sequences encoding the same CDR3. The chain has TRBV18 and TRBJ2-7; 9 bases map to TRBD1. Germline values: CDR1 KGHSH, CDR2 LQKENI. The trim removed 0 bases at V and 2 bases at J, leaving 2 bases unmatched. The CDR3 extends over 15 amino acids. Written as DNA, the CDR3 is TGTGCCAGCTCACCACCGGGACAGGGCGCCTACGAGCAGTACTTC. Its translation: CASSPPGQGAYEQYF. The full variable domain, completed using reference TRBV18 and TRBJ2-7, is NAGVMQNPRHLVRRRGQEARLRCSPMKGHSHVYWYRQLPEEGLKFMVYLQKENIIDESGMPKERFSAEFPKEGPSILRIQQVVRGDSAAYFCASSPPGQGAYEQYFGPGTRLTVT.

V usage is TRBV28 and J usage is TRBJ1-2; unclear D gene. Between the trimmed V and J ends, which lost 3 bases and 8 bases, there was a span of 16 bases. This CDR3 comprises 14 residues. CDR1 MDHEN and CDR2 SYDVKM come from the germline V gene. As DNA, the CDR3 is TGTGCCAGCAGTTTCCCACAGATACAAGAGGGCTACACCTTC. It is translated as CASSFPQIQEGYTF.

V usage is TRBV25-1 and J usage is TRBJ2-1; 9 bases agree with TRBD1. This CDR3 is built from 15 residues. The ends lost 5 bases at V and 7 bases at J; junction bases unmatched: 9. The V gene's germline CDR1 is MGHDK and CDR2 SYGVNS. Here the CDR3 DNA reads TGTGCCAGCAGTCCCCCGACAGGGGGGGATAATGAGCAGTTCTTC. It translates to CASSPPTGGDNEQFF.

J is TRBJ1-3 and V is TRBV7-9; D is ambiguous. Germline V lookup: CDR1 SEHNR, CDR2 FQNEAQ (reference sequence). V gave up 4 bases and J gave up 4 bases, with 8 bases separating them. The CDR3 contains 13 residues. The CDR3 loop is CASSSLRGNTIYF. The CDR3 coding sequence is TGTGCCAGCAGCTCCCTCAGGGGAAACACCATATATTTT.